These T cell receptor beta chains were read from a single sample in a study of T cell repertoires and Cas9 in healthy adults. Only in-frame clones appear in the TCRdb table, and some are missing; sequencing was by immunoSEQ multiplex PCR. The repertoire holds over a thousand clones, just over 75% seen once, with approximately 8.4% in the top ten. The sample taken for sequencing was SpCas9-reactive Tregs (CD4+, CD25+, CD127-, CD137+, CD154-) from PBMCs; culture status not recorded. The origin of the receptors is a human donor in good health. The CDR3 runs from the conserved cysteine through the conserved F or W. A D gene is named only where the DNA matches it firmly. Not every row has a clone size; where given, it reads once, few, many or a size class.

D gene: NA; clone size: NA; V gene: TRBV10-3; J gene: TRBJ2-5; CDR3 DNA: TGTGCCATCAGTGTCGCAGGGGCGGGAGTGGAGACCCAGTACTTC; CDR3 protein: CAISVAGAGVETQYF
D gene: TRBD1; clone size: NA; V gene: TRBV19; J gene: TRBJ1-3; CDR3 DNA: TGTGCCAGTGGAAGACAGGGCTCTGGAAACACCATATATTTT; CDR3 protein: CASGRQGSGNTIYF
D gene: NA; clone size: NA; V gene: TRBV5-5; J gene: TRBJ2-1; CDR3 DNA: TGTGCCAGCAGGAGCGGGACAGGACCTTACAATGAGCAGTTCTTC; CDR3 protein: CASRSGTGPYNEQFF
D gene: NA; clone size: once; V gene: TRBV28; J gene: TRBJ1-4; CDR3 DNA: TGTGCCAGCAGTTTACCCCCGGGACAAGATGAAAAACTGTTTTTT; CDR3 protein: CASSLPPGQDEKLFF
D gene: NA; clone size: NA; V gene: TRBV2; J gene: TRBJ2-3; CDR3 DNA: TGTGCCAGCAGTGGCGGCAGGGGCACAGATACGCAGTATTTT; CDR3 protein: CASSGGRGTDTQYF
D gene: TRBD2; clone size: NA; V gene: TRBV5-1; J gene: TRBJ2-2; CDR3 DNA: TGCGCCAGCAGCTTTACTAGCGGGAGGGTTCCCGGGGAGCTGTTTTTT; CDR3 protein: CASSFTSGRVPGELFF
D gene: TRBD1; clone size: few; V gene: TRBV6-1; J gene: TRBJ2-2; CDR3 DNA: TGTGCCAGCAGGGACAGGGGGCCGGGGGAGCTGTTTTTT; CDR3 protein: CASRDRGPGELFF
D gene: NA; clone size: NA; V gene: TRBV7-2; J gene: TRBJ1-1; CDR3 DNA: TGTGCCAGCAGCTTCCAGGGAACGAACACTGAAGCTTTCTTT; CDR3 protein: CASSFQGTNTEAFF
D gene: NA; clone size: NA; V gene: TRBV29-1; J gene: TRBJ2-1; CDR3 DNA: TGCAGCGTTGAAGATTGGAGGGCGATAACCGATGAGCAGTTCTTC; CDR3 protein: CSVEDWRAITDEQFF
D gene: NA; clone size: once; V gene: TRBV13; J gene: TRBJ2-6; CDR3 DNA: TGTGCCAGCAGATTGGTCCAGCTGAGTCAAAGTCGGGCCAACGTCCTGACTTTC; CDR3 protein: CASRLVQLSQSRANVLTF
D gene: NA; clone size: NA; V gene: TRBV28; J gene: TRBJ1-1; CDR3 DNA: TGTGCCAGCAGTTTATCCCGCCCTGAAGCTTTCTTT; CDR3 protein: CASSLSRPEAFF
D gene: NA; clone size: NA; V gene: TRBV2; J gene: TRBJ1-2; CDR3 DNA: TGTGCCAGCAGTGAACGCAGGGGCGTAGGCTACACCTTC; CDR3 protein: CASSERRGVGYTF
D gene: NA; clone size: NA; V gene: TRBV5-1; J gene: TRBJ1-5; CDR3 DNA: TGCGCCAGCAGCCCGGACGGACGACTAGGCGAGCCCCAGCATTTT; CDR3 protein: CASSPDGRLGEPQHF
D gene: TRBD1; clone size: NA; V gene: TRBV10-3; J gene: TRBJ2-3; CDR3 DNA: TGTGCCATCAGGACGGACAGGGGGATCACAGATACGCAGTATTTT; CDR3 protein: CAIRTDRGITDTQYF
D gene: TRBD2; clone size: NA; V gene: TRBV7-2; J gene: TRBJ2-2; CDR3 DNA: TGTGCCAGCAGCCTACTTCAACGACTAGCGGGGGGCACCGGGGAGCTGTTTTTT; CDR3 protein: CASSLLQRLAGGTGELFF
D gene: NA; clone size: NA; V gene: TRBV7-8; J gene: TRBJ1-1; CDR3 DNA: TGTGCCAGCAGCTTAGGGGCACTCACTGAAGCTTTCTTT; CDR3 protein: CASSLGALTEAFF
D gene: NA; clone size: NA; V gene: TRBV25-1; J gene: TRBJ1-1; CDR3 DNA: TGTGCCAGCAGTGAATATGGGGACACTGAAGCTTTCTTT; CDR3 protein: CASSEYGDTEAFF
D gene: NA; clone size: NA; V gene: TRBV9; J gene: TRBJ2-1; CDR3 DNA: TGTGCCAGCAGTATAGAGGGATCTTCGAATGAGCAGTTCTTC; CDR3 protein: CASSIEGSSNEQFF
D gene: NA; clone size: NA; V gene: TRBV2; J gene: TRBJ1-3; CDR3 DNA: TGTGCCAGCAGGGCCCGCTCTGGAAACACCATATATTTT; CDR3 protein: CASRARSGNTIYF
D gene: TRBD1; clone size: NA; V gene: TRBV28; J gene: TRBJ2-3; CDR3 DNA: TGTGCCAGCAGTTTAGGGCCAGGGGGATTTAGCACAGATACGCAGTATTTT; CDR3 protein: CASSLGPGGFSTDTQYF
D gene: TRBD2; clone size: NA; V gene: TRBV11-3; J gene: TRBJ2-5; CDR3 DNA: TGTGCCAGCAGCTCGACTAGCGGGAGAGAGACCCAGTACTTC; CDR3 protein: CASSSTSGRETQYF
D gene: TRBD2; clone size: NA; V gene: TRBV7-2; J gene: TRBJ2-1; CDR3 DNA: TGTGCCAGCAGCTTGGGGCCGGGACTAGCATCCTACAATGAGCAGTTCTTC; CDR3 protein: CASSLGPGLASYNEQFF
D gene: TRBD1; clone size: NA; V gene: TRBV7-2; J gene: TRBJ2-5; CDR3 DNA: TGTGCCAGCAGCTTAGACAGGGGGCAAGAGACCCGGTACTTC; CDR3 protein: CASSLDRGQETRYF
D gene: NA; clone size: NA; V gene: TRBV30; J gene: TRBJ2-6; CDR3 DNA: TGTGCCTGGAGTGTAGGGGGACCTGGGGCCAACGTCCTGACTTTC; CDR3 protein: CAWSVGGPGANVLTF
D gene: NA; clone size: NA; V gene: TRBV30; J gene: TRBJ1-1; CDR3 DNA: TGTGCCTGGATGCGTGGACAGATGAACACTGAAGCTTTCTTT; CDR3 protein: CAWMRGQMNTEAFF
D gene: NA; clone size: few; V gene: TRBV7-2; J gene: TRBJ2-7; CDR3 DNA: TGTGCCAGCAGCTTAAACGGCCGGGAAAACCTGGGGGAGCAGTACTTC; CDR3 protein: CASSLNGRENLGEQYF
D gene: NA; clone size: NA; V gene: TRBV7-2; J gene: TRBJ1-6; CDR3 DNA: TGTGCCAGCAGCTCGTGGGACTATTCACCCCTCCACTTT; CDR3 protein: CASSSWDYSPLHF
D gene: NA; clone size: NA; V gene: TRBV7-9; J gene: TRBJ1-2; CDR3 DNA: TGTGCCAGCAGCTTAAACCAGGGTAACTATGGCTACACCTTC; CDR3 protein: CASSLNQGNYGYTF
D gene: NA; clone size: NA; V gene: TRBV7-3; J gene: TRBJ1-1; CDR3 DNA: TGTGCCAGCAGCTTAACCCCGTCTATGAGGAACACTGAAGCTTTCTTT; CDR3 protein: CASSLTPSMRNTEAFF
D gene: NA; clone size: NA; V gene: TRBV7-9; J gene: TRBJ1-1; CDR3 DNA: TGTGCCAGCAGCTTCGGTCTGCCGGGTACTGAAGCTTTCTTT; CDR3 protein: CASSFGLPGTEAFF
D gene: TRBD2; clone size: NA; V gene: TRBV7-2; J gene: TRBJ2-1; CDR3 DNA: TGTGCCAGCAGCCGACCGGGAGGGATTGAGCAGTTCTTC; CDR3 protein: CASSRPGGIEQFF
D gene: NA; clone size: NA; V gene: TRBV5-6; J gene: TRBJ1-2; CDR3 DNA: TGTGCCAGCAGCTTGGTACAAAACTATGGCTACACCTTC; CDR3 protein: CASSLVQNYGYTF
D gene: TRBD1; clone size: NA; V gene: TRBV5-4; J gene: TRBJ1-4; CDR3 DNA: TGTGCCAGCAGCTCCCGCCTGGGACAGGGGGCCCCTAATGAAAAACTGTTTTTT; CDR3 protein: CASSSRLGQGAPNEKLFF
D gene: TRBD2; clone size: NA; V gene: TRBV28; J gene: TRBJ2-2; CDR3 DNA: TGTGCCAGCAGCTCCCCCTTGTGGGCTAGCGGGGGGCCTACGAACACCGGGGAGCTGTTTTTT; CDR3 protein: CASSSPLWASGGPTNTGELFF
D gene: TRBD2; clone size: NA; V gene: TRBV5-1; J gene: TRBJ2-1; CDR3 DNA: TGCGCCAGCTCGCCGACTAGCAGCTACAATGAGCAGTTCTTC; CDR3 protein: CASSPTSSYNEQFF
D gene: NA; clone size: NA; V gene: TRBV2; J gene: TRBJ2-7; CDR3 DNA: TGTGCCACCAAGGGACGGACCTACGAGCAGTACTTC; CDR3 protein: CATKGRTYEQYF
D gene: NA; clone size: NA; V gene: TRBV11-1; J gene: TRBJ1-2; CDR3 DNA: TGTGCCAGCAGCACCGGAGGGAGAGCGGGTGGATATGGCTACACCTTC; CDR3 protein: CASSTGGRAGGYGYTF
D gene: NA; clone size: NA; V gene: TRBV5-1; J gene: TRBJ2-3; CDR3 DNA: TGCGCCAGCAGCTTGGGGGAGACAGATACGCAGTATTTT; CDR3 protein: CASSLGETDTQYF
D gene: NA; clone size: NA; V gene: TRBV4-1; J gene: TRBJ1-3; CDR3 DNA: TGCGCCAGCAGCCAAGCCTCCAACCGACTTGTCCCTGGAAACACCATATATTTT; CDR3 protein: CASSQASNRLVPGNTIYF
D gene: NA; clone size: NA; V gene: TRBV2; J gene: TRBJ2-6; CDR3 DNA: TGTGCCAGCATCCCTGACAGTGCTGGGGCCAACGTCCTGACTTTC; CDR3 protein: CASIPDSAGANVLTF
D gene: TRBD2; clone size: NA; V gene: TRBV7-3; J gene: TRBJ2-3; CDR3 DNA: TGTGCCAGCAGCCCGCGAGGCGCGGGGGGGCCCAGCACAGATACGCAGTATTTT; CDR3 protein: CASSPRGAGGPSTDTQYF
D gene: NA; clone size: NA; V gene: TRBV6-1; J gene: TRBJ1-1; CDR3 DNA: TGTGCCAGCAGCCCCGCCAGGGGTAACACTGAAGCTTTCTTT; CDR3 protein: CASSPARGNTEAFF
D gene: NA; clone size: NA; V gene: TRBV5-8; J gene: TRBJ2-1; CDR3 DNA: TGTGCCAGCAGCTTGGGGCTAGGGCTCTACAATGAGCAGTTCTTC; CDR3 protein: CASSLGLGLYNEQFF
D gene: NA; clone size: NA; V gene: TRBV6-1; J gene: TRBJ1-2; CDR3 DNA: TGTGCCAGCCTTAAGTATAACTATGGCTACACCTTC; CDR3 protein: CASLKYNYGYTF